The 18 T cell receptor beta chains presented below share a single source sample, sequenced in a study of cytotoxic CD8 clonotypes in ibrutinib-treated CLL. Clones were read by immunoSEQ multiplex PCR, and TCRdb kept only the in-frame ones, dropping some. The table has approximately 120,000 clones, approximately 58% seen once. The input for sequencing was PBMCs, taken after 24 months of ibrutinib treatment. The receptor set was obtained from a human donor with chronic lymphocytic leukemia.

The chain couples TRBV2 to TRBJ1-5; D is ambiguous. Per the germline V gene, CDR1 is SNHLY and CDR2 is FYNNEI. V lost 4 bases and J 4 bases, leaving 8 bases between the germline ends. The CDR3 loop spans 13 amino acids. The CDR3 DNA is TGTGCCAGCAGTGGTTCGTGGAATCAGCCCCAGCATTTT. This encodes CASSGSWNQPQHF.

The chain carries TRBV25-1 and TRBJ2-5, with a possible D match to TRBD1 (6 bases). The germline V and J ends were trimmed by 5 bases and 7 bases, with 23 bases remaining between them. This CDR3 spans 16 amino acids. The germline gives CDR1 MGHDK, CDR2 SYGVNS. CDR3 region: CASSKPRPGVPGTQYF. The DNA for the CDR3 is TGTGCCAGCAGTAAGCCCCGGCCAGGGGTCCCAGGGACCCAGTACTTC.

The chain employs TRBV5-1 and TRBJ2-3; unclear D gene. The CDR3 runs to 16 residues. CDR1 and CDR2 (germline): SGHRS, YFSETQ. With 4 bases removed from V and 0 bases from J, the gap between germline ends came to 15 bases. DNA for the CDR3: TGCGCCAGCAGCCTCGGATCGGTCTCTAGCACAGATACGCAGTATTTT. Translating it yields CASSLGSVSSTDTQYF.

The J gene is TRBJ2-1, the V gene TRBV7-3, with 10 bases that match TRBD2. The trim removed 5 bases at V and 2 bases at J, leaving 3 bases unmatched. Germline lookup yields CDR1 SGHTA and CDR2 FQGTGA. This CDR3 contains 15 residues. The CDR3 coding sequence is TGTGCCAGCAGCGGACTAGCGGTAACCTACAATGAGCAGTTCTTC. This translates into CASSGLAVTYNEQFF.

CDR3: CASSDWTGEGNYGYTF. In DNA, the CDR3 is TGTGCCAGCAGTGACTGGACAGGGGAGGGGAACTATGGCTACACCTTC. V is TRBV6-1 and J is TRBJ1-2; TRBD1 matches at 9 bases. Per the germline V gene, CDR1 is MNHNS and CDR2 is SASEGT. This CDR3 contains 16 residues. V gave up 3 bases and J gave up 2 bases; unmatched junction bases: 7.

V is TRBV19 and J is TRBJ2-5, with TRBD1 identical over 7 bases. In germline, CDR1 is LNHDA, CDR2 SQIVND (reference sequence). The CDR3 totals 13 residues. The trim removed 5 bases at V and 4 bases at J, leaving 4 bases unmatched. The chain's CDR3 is CASSLTGAETQYF. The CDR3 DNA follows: TGTGCCAGTAGTCTTACAGGGGCAGAGACCCAGTACTTC. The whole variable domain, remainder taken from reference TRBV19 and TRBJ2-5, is DGGITQSPKYLFRKEGQNVTLSCEQNLNHDAMYWYRQDPGQGLRLIYYSQIVNDFQKGDIAEGYSVSREKKESFPLTVTSAQKNPTAFYLCASSLTGAETQYFGPGTRLLVL.

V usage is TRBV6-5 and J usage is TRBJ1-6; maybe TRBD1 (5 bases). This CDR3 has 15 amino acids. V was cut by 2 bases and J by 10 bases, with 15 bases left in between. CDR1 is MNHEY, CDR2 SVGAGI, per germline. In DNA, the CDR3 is TGTGCCAGCAGTTACCGGGGGGGAAAGGGATCACCCCTCCACTTT. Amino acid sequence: CASSYRGGKGSPLHF.

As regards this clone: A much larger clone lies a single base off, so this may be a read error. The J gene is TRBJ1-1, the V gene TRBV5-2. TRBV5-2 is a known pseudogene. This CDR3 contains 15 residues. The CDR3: CASSWEKGLNTEAFF. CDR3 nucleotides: TGTGCCAGCAGCTGGGAGAAGGGACTGAACACTGAAGCTTTCTTT.

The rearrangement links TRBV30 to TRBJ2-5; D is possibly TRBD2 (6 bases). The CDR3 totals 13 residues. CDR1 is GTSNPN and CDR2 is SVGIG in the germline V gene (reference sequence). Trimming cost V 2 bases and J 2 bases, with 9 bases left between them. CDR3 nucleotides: TGTGCCTGGAGTCCCGGGACTCAAGAGACCCAGTACTTC. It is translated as CAWSPGTQETQYF.

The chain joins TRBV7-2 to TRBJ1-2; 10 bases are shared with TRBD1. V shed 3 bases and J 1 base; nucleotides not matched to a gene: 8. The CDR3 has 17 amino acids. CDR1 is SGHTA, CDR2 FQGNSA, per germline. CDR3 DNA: TGTGCCAGCAGCTTCCGGGACAGGGGACGTGGTAACTATGGCTACACCTTC. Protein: CASSFRDRGRGNYGYTF.

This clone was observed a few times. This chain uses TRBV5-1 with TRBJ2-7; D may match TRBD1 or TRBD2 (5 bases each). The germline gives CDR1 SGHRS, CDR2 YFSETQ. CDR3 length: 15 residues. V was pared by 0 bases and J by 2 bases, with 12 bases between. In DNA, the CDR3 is TGCGCCAGCAGCTTGGGTAAAGAGGGACCCTACGAGCAGTACTTC. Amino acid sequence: CASSLGKEGPYEQYF.

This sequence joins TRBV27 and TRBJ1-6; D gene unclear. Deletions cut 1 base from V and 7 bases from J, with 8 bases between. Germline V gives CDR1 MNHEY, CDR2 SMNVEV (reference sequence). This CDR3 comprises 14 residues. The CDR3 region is CASSLWEGNSPLHF. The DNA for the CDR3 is TGTGCCAGCAGTTTATGGGAGGGAAATTCACCCCTCCACTTT.

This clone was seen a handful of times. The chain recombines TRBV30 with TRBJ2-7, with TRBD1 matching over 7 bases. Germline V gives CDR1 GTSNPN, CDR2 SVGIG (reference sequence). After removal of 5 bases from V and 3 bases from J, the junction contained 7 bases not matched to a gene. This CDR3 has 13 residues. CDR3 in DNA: TGTGCCTGGGACCAGCGACAGGGCTACGAGCAGTACTTC. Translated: CAWDQRQGYEQYF.

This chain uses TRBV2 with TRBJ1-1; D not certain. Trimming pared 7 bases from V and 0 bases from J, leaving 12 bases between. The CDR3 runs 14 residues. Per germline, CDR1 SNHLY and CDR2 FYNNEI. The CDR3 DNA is TGTGCCAGCATGATCGGACGTATGAACACTGAAGCTTTCTTT. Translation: CASMIGRMNTEAFF.

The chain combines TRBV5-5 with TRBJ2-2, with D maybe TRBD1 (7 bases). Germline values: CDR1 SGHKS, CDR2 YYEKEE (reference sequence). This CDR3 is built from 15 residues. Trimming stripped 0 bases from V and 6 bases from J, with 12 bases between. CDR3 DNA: TGTGCCAGCAGCTTGGCGGCAGGGGGGCCCGGGGAGCTGTTTTTT. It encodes CASSLAAGGPGELFF.

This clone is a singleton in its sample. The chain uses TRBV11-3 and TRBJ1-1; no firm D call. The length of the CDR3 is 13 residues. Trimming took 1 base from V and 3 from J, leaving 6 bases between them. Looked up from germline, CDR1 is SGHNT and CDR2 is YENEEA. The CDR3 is CASSLVVDTEAFF. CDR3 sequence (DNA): TGTGCCAGCAGCTTAGTTGTTGACACTGAAGCTTTCTTT.

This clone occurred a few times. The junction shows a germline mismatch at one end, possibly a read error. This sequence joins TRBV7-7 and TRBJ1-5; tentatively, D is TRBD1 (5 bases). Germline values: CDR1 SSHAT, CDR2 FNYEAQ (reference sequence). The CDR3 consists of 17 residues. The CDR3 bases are TGTGCTAGCAGCTTATCGGGAAACCAGGGACGGAATCAGCCCCAGCATTTT. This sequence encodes CASSLSGNQGRNQPQHF.

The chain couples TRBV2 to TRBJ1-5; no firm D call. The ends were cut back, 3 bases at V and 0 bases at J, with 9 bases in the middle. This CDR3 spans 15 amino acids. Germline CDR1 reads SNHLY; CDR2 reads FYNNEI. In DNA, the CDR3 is TGTGCCAGCAGTGACTGGGGAGATAGCAATCAGCCCCAGCATTTT. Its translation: CASSDWGDSNQPQHF.